The 27 T cell receptor beta chains listed next were all sequenced from one sample in a study of neurological immune-mediated disorders (dated by TCRdb to the late 2010s). Libraries were prepared through 5' RACE. Data came from an Illumina HiSeq 2500. Using fastp trimming at Q25 and MiXCR clonotype assembly, TCRdb reanalyzed the public sequencing data and kept in-frame beta chains. One record per CDR3 amino acid sequence lists the most common genes and DNA. Counted in this sample were 110,000 or so distinct CDR3 sequences; roughly 3.2% of them appeared once. About 1.2% of the sample rests with the top ten. The source material was PBMCs. Receptor source: a woman between 25 and 40 years old with multiple sclerosis.

The sample holds many counts of this clonotype. This chain joins TRBV5-1 and TRBJ2-2; D is unclear. The V end lost 0 bases, the J end lost 0 bases, and 12 bases lay between the germline ends. The CDR3 runs to 17 residues. Per germline, CDR1 SGHRS and CDR2 YFSETQ. The CDR3 nucleotides are TGCGCCAGCAGCTTGGGGACCCAAGCCTCGAACACCGGGGAGCTGTTTTTT. The encoded protein is CASSLGTQASNTGELFF.

This clonotype has ten or more counts. The chain combines TRBV7-2 with TRBJ2-7, with 12 bases identical to TRBD2. The germline gives CDR1 SGHTA, CDR2 FQGNSA. Trimming took 6 bases from V and 3 from J; bases not matched to a gene: 0. CDR3 size: 13 residues. This CDR3 is CASRTSGSYEQYF. The CDR3 DNA follows: TGTGCCAGCAGGACTAGCGGGAGCTACGAGCAGTACTTC.

This clonotype was seen many times. V gene TRBV7-2 combines with J gene TRBJ2-7; D is undetermined. The CDR3 extends over 12 amino acids. Between the trimmed V and J ends, which lost 8 bases and 5 bases, there was a span of 13 bases. Germline loops: CDR1 SGHTA, CDR2 FQGNSA. CDR3 DNA: TGTGCCAGCGGGTGGGTCCCCAACGAGCAGTACTTC. This translates into CASGWVPNEQYF.

This clonotype was observed at least ten times. J is TRBJ2-5 and V is TRBV5-1; TRBD1 matches at 7 bases. Germline V CDR1 and CDR2: SGHRS, YFSETQ. The CDR3 consists of 15 residues. After removal of 5 bases from V and 1 base from J, the junction contained 8 bases not matched to a gene. CDR3 coding DNA: TGCGCCAGCAGGTCCCTAGGGACAGCCCAAGAGACCCAGTACTTC. This sequence encodes CASRSLGTAQETQYF.

This clonotype occurred many times. The chain joins TRBV6-5 to TRBJ2-2; no clear D. The germline V gene has CDR1 MNHEY and CDR2 SVGAGI. The CDR3 loop spans 12 amino acids. Trimming took off 5 bases at V and 4 bases at J, with 5 bases between the two ends. CDR3 loop: CASSHTTGELFF. CDR3 DNA: TGTGCCAGCAGTCACACCACCGGGGAGCTGTTTTTT.

The sample holds many counts of this clonotype. V usage is TRBV7-2 and J usage is TRBJ2-1; D might be TRBD1 (7 bases). Germline CDR1 reads SGHTA; CDR2 reads FQGNSA. CDR3 size: 13 residues. Trimming took off 5 bases at V and 8 bases at J, with 13 bases between the two ends. The DNA for the CDR3 is TGTGCCAGCAGCCCAGGCAGGGGGGATGAGCAGTTCTTC. This codes for CASSPGRGDEQFF.

Many counts were recorded for this clonotype. The chain recombines TRBV2 with TRBJ2-1; 8 nucleotides align to TRBD2. Germline loops: CDR1 SNHLY, CDR2 FYNNEI. V shed 5 bases and J 9 bases; nucleotides not matched to a gene: 12. This CDR3 comprises 15 residues. CDR3 bases: TGTGCCAGCAGTCAGATAGCGGGACGAGAGGCTGAGCAGTTCTTC. As protein: CASSQIAGREAEQFF.

This clonotype was recorded many times. This chain links TRBV7-2 with TRBJ2-3, with D perhaps assigned TRBD1 or TRBD2 (5 bases each). The ends were cut back, 5 bases at V and 0 bases at J, with 12 bases in the middle. Germline V CDR1 and CDR2: SGHTA, FQGNSA. This CDR3 has 15 residues. CDR3 bases: TGTGCCAGCAGCCCCGGGACGCATAGCACAGATACGCAGTATTTT. It yields the protein CASSPGTHSTDTQYF.

This clonotype was observed many times. V usage is TRBV5-1 and J usage is TRBJ2-2; D unresolved. The V gene lost 4 bases and the J gene lost 5 bases, with 9 bases spanning the gap. The CDR3 is 13 amino acids. The germline gives CDR1 SGHRS, CDR2 YFSETQ. As DNA, the CDR3 is TGCGCCAGCAGCAGTATTTCTACCGGGGAGCTGTTTTTT. Translation gives CASSSISTGELFF.

This clonotype occurred many times. The V and J genes are TRBV29-1 and TRBJ1-1; a possible D gene is TRBD1 (6 bases). Trimming took 6 bases from V and 0 from J, leaving 11 bases between them. The CDR3 extends over 13 amino acids. CDR1 and CDR2 (germline): SQVTM, ANQGSEA. The CDR3 is CSVYGQMNTEAFF. Here the CDR3 DNA reads TGCAGCGTCTATGGACAGATGAACACTGAAGCTTTCTTT.

There are many counts of this clonotype. The rearrangement links TRBV7-8 to TRBJ1-1; D not certain. The CDR3 is 15 residues long. V dropped 6 bases and J dropped 0 bases, with 14 bases sitting between them. Germline assignment: CDR1 SGHVS and CDR2 FQNEAQ. The CDR3 is CASRTGSLLNTEAFF. The CDR3 nucleotides read TGTGCCAGCAGGACCGGTTCGTTGTTGAACACTGAAGCTTTCTTT.

This clonotype was observed at least ten times. This sequence joins TRBV29-1 and TRBJ1-1; no clear D gene. In germline, CDR1 is SQVTM, CDR2 ANQGSEA. The V end was cut by 4 bases, the J end by 1 base, with 7 bases between. The CDR3 covers 12 residues. The CDR3 here is CSVARTNTEAFF. The CDR3 DNA follows: TGCAGCGTTGCCAGAACGAACACTGAAGCTTTCTTT.

This clonotype was seen at least ten times. V is TRBV27 and J is TRBJ1-6; tentative D call: TRBD1 (6 bases). The germline gives CDR1 MNHEY, CDR2 SMNVEV (reference sequence). The CDR3 totals 14 residues. V dropped 3 bases and J dropped 7 bases, with 10 bases sitting between them. Here the CDR3 reads CASSFEGGNSPLHF. CDR3 DNA: TGTGCCAGCAGTTTCGAGGGGGGAAATTCACCCCTCCACTTT.

At least ten counts were recorded for this clonotype. This rearrangement joins TRBV4-1 to TRBJ1-1; D not certain. Germline CDR1 is MGHRA and CDR2 is YSYEKL. Trimming shortened V by 4 bases and J by 1 base, and 13 bases separated the two germline ends. CDR3 length: 15 residues. CDR3 nucleotide sequence: TGCGCCAGCAGCCCCCTGGCGGGGAAGAACACTGAAGCTTTCTTT. Protein sequence: CASSPLAGKNTEAFF.

Ten or more counts support this clonotype. CDR3 sequence (DNA): TGTGCCAGCCAAAGCGGACTAGCGGGGGCCTCTGGGGCCAACGTCCTGACTTTC. It is translated as CASQSGLAGASGANVLTF. This rearrangement joins TRBV18 to TRBJ2-6, with TRBD2 matching over 13 bases. Germline V gene lookup returns CDR1 KGHSH and CDR2 LQKENI. The CDR3 length is 18 residues. V lost 8 bases, J lost 0 bases, and 7 bases stayed unmatched.

This clonotype was seen repeatedly, ten times or more. The V and J genes are TRBV5-5 and TRBJ1-1; no clear D gene. The germline V gene encodes CDR1 SGHKS and CDR2 YYEKEE (reference sequence). V shed 1 base and J shed 1 base, with 8 bases lying between them. CDR3 size: 14 residues. The CDR3 reads CASSLYGKNTEAFF. The CDR3 bases are TGTGCCAGCAGCTTGTACGGAAAGAACACTGAAGCTTTCTTT.

This clonotype was recorded many times. The V call is TRBV4-3, the J call TRBJ1-3; D not resolved. CDR1 is LGHNA and CDR2 is YSLEER in the germline V gene. Trimming stripped 1 base from V and 0 bases from J, with 10 bases between. This CDR3 comprises 16 residues. The CDR3: CASSQGKGFSGNTIYF. CDR3 in DNA: TGCGCCAGCAGCCAAGGGAAAGGGTTCTCTGGAAACACCATATATTTT.

This clonotype was counted many times. The chain has TRBV10-3 and TRBJ1-5, with D tentatively TRBD1 (5 bases). The length of the CDR3 is 14 residues. V lost 3 bases and J 2 bases, leaving 8 bases between the germline ends. Germline V gene lookup returns CDR1 ENHRY and CDR2 SYGVKD. The CDR3 DNA sequence: TGTGCCATCAGTGACAGGGAAGGCAATCAGCCCCAGCATTTT. Protein: CAISDREGNQPQHF.

The chain employs TRBV20-1 and TRBJ2-1; 8 bases agree with TRBD2. The CDR3 runs to 12 residues. With 8 bases clipped from V and 7 bases from J, the junction kept 7 bases outside the gene matches. Germline CDR1 DFQATT, CDR2 SNEGSKA (reference sequence). DNA for the CDR3: TGCAGTTCATCGGGGGGGGCAAATGAGCAGTTCTTC. Its protein product is CSSSGGANEQFF.

This clonotype has ten or more counts. V is TRBV12-3 or TRBV12-4 and J is TRBJ1-5; no firm D call. With 3 bases removed from V and 4 bases from J, the gap between germline ends came to 7 bases. This CDR3 contains 13 residues. In DNA, the CDR3 is TGTGCCAGCAGTTTCACAGAAAATCAGCCCCAGCATTTT. It specifies CASSFTENQPQHF.

There are many counts of this clonotype. The chain recombines TRBV5-5 with TRBJ1-3, with D possibly matching TRBD1 (6 bases). The CDR3 totals 17 residues. V was pared by 0 bases and J by 2 bases, with 15 bases between. Germline CDR1 and CDR2: SGHKS and YYEKEE (reference sequence). This CDR3 is CASSLAKLQGPGNTIYF. The CDR3, as DNA: TGTGCCAGCAGCTTGGCCAAATTGCAGGGGCCTGGAAACACCATATATTTT.

Note on this clonotype: A read error may produce the germline difference seen at one junction end. The chain has TRBV20-1 and TRBJ1-4, with D hard to call. The CDR3 covers 12 residues. The V gene's germline CDR1 is DFQATT and CDR2 SNEGSKA (reference sequence). This CDR3 is CSASMPGETLFF. The CDR3 DNA follows: TGCAGTGCTAGTATGCCCGGCGAAACACTGTTTTTT.

This clonotype was counted many times. The chain links TRBV12-3 or TRBV12-4 to TRBJ2-1; D is uncertain. Trimming cost V 6 bases and J 13 bases, with 22 bases left between them. The CDR3 contains 14 residues. The CDR3 DNA follows: TGTGCCAGCAGCTACCCTCGGGTGGGCGTGGACCAGTTCTTC. It translates to CASSYPRVGVDQFF.

This clonotype was recorded many times. The J gene is TRBJ1-6, the V gene TRBV5-1, with 7 bases identical to TRBD1. V gave up 9 bases and J gave up 5 bases; unmatched junction bases: 8. Germline-derived CDR1 and CDR2 are SGHRS and YFSETQ. The CDR3 is 14 amino acids. The CDR3 sequence is CATSPGTDNSPLHF. The CDR3 DNA follows: TGCGCCACTTCGCCCGGGACAGATAATTCACCCCTCCACTTT. The full variable domain, rest sourced from reference TRBV5-1 and TRBJ1-6, is KAGVTQTPRYLIKTRGQQVTLSCSPISGHRSVSWYQQTPGQGLQFLFEYFSETQRNKGNFPGRFSGRQFSNSRSEMNVSTLELGDSALYLCATSPGTDNSPLHFGNGTRLTVT.

This chain uses TRBV11-1 with TRBJ2-7, with D hard to call. Per germline, CDR1 SGHAT and CDR2 FQDESV (reference sequence). The CDR3 length is 12 residues. V lost 1 base to trimming and J lost 12 bases, with 13 bases between them. CDR3 DNA sequence: TGTGCCAGCAGCTTAGAAGTCGGGCTCATGTACTTC. This gives the protein CASSLEVGLMYF.

In this sample, this clonotype turned up many times. The rearrangement joins TRBV14 to TRBJ2-2; D remains unclear. CDR3 length: 13 residues. Trimming removed 8 bases at V and 2 bases at J, with 9 bases between. Germline V lookup: CDR1 SGHDN, CDR2 FVKESK. The CDR3 here is CASAYPNTGELFF. CDR3 DNA: TGTGCCAGCGCTTATCCTAACACCGGGGAGCTGTTTTTT.

This clonotype was recorded many times. This sequence joins TRBV11-2 and TRBJ1-5; D gene unclear. With 4 bases removed from V and 4 bases from J, the gap between germline ends came to 5 bases. Germline loops: CDR1 SGHAT, CDR2 FQNNGV. This CDR3 contains 12 residues. The CDR3 region is CASSSTNQPQHF. CDR3 nucleotides: TGTGCCAGCAGCTCAACGAATCAGCCCCAGCATTTT.